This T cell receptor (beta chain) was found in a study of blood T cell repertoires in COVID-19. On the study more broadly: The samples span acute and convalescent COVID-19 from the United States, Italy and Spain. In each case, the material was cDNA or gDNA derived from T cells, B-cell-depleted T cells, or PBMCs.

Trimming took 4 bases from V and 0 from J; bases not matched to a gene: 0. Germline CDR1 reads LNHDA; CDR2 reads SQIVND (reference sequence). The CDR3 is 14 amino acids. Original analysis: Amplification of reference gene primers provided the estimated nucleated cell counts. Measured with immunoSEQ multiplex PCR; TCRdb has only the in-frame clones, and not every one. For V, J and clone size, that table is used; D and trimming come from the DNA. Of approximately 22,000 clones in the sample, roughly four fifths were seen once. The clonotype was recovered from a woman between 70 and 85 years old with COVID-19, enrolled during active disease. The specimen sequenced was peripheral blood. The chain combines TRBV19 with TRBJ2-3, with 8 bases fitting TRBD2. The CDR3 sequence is CASSSGRSTDTQYF. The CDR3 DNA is TGTGCCAGTAGTAGCGGGAGGAGCACAGATACGCAGTATTTT.